These T cell receptor beta chains were read from a single sample in a study of blood T cell repertoires in COVID-19. Assay: immunoSEQ multiplex PCR; the TCRdb copy retains only in-frame clones and omits some. The table has approximately 76,000 clones, approximately 89% seen once; the top ten hold 8.5%. Sample: peripheral blood. These receptors were obtained from a human donor in a cohort sampled during active COVID-19. Both conserved end residues are part of each CDR3. A D gene is named only where the DNA matches it firmly. Some rows have no size entry. The others give once, few or many, or a class for an expanded clone.

D gene,CDR3 length,clone size,V gene,J gene,CDR3 DNA,CDR3 protein
TRBD1,14,-,TRBV2,TRBJ1-2,TGTGCCAGCAGTGATAAACAGGGGCAGGGGGGCTACACCTTC,CASSDKQGQGGYTF
TRBD1,15,-,TRBV6-1,TRBJ2-7,TGTGCCAGCAGTGAAGGGGACAGATTTCCCTACGAGCAGTACTTC,CASSEGDRFPYEQYF
-,13,-,TRBV5-1,TRBJ1-1,TGCGCCAGCAGCTTGGCGGTTGGCACTGAAGCTTTCTTT,CASSLAVGTEAFF
-,15,once,TRBV9,TRBJ1-2,TGTGCCAGCAGCGTAGGAAGTCTCCAGGCTTATGGCTACACCTTC,CASSVGSLQAYGYTF
TRBD1,10,-,TRBV2,TRBJ1-1,TGTGCCGCAGGGGGCATTGAAGCTTTCTTT,CAAGGIEAFF
TRBD1,15,once,TRBV7-9,TRBJ1-1,TGTGCCAGCAGCTCAACCGGGACAGGGCCTGGAGAAGCTTTCTTT,CASSSTGTGPGEAFF
-,15,-,TRBV19,TRBJ1-5,TGTGCCAGTAGGGACCAGGGGTATAGCAATCAGCCCCAGCATTTT,CASRDQGYSNQPQHF
TRBD2,15,-,TRBV9,TRBJ2-5,TGTGCCAGCAGCGAGAGCGGGGGGTACCAAGAGACCCAGTACTTC,CASSESGGYQETQYF
TRBD2,22,once,TRBV28,TRBJ2-1,TGTGCCAGCAGTTCTCCCCGAATCCAGGGACTAGCGGGGGGGAATGCCTACAATGAGCAGTTCTTC,CASSSPRIQGLAGGNAYNEQFF
TRBD1,16,-,TRBV27,TRBJ1-4,TGTGCCAGCAGTTCCTCAGGGGGCGCTTCTAATGAAAAACTGTTTTTT,CASSSSGGASNEKLFF
TRBD1,16,-,TRBV18,TRBJ1-1,TGTGCCAGCTCACCGACAGGGGATGCGGGGAACACTGAAGCTTTCTTT,CASSPTGDAGNTEAFF
-,14,-,TRBV6-1,TRBJ1-1,TGTGCCAGCAGTGAATGGGAGATGAACACTGAAGCTTTCTTT,CASSEWEMNTEAFF
-,12,-,TRBV10-3,TRBJ2-7,TGTGCCATCCGGGATCCTTCCTACGAGCAGTACTTC,CAIRDPSYEQYF
-,16,-,TRBV11-2,TRBJ1-6,TGTGCCAGCAGCGCCCGAGCCAGGGGAAAGGATTCACCCCTCCACTTT,CASSARARGKDSPLHF
TRBD1,14,once,TRBV4-2,TRBJ2-7,TGTGCCAGTCCTATGACAGGGGTTGGCTACGAGCAGTACTTC,CASPMTGVGYEQYF
-,16,-,TRBV6-5,TRBJ1-1,TGTGCCAGCAGTTACTCTTTAGGGGATAGGTGGACTGAAGCTTTCTTT,CASSYSLGDRWTEAFF
-,17,-,TRBV19,TRBJ1-5,TGTGCCAGTAGTATGAACGGGATCACTAGAGGCAATCAGCCCCAGCATTTT,CASSMNGITRGNQPQHF
-,14,-,TRBV3-1/TRBV3-2,TRBJ1-1,TGTGCCAGCAGCCAACAGCCAGGGAACACTGAAGCTTTCTTT,CASSQQPGNTEAFF
-,17,once,TRBV27,TRBJ1-2,TGTGCCAGCAGTCGCCTCCCTGACGGAACGGGGGGGTATGGCTACACCTTC,CASSRLPDGTGGYGYTF
-,15,few,TRBV6-5,TRBJ2-7,TGTGCCAGCATTGTAAGACCCTCAATACTATACGAGCAGTACTTC,CASIVRPSILYEQYF
TRBD2,15,-,TRBV30,TRBJ2-7,TGTGCCTGGAGTGCCCCGGGGGGGCTTCTCTTCGAGCAGTACTTC,CAWSAPGGLLFEQYF
TRBD1,15,-,TRBV4-2,TRBJ2-7,TGTGCCAGCAGCCAGGTGGACAGGGGGCTCCACGAGCAGTACTTC,CASSQVDRGLHEQYF
-,15,-,TRBV9,TRBJ2-7,TGTGCCAGCAGCGCCGAACCCGGGTTCGCCTACGAGCAGTACTTC,CASSAEPGFAYEQYF
-,18,-,TRBV6-1,TRBJ1-3,TGTGCCAGCAGTGAAAGGCGGGGGGGGAAAAACTCTGGAAACACCATATATTTT,CASSERRGGKNSGNTIYF
TRBD1,16,-,TRBV3-1/TRBV3-2,TRBJ2-7,TGTGCCAGCAGCCAAGATTGGGGACAGGGCTCCTACGAGCAGTACTTC,CASSQDWGQGSYEQYF
-,14,-,TRBV9,TRBJ2-7,TGTGCCAGCAGCGTGGGCAGAGTCGCCTACGAGCAGTACTTC,CASSVGRVAYEQYF
TRBD1,14,-,TRBV19,TRBJ1-1,TGTGCCAGTAGTCCCGGGACAGGGTTAACTGAAGCTTTCTTT,CASSPGTGLTEAFF
-,15,once,TRBV9,TRBJ2-7,TGTGCCAGCAGCGTAGCCAGGGGGGCCCAGGGGGAGCAGTACTTC,CASSVARGAQGEQYF
-,13,-,TRBV29-1,TRBJ2-3,TGCAGCGCCTCCACCACTAGCACAGATACGCAGTATTTT,CSASTTSTDTQYF
TRBD2,13,-,TRBV27,TRBJ2-7,TGTGCCAGCAGTTTGACTAGCGGGGGTTCACAGTACTTC,CASSLTSGGSQYF
TRBD1,15,-,TRBV5-8,TRBJ2-7,TGTGCCAGCAGCCGGGGACAGGGAAGCTCCTACGAGCAGTACTTC,CASSRGQGSSYEQYF
TRBD1,15,-,TRBV28,TRBJ2-7,TGTGCCAGCAGCCCTACCCTAGGGACAGGGAGGGAGCAGTACTTC,CASSPTLGTGREQYF
-,14,-,TRBV3-1/TRBV3-2,TRBJ1-2,TGTGCCAGCAGCCAAGATAGAGTCAACTATGGCTACACCTTC,CASSQDRVNYGYTF
TRBD1,18,-,TRBV27,TRBJ1-5,TGTGCCAGCAGTTTATCGTCACAGGGGGGAGATAGCAATCAGCCCCAGCATTTT,CASSLSSQGGDSNQPQHF
TRBD2,15,-,TRBV11-2,TRBJ2-7,TGTGCCAGCAGCGAAAGCGGGGGGGCAGGCTACGAGCAGTACTTC,CASSESGGAGYEQYF
-,16,few,TRBV6-1,TRBJ1-1,TGTGCCAGCAGTGCGAGAAGTTCCGTCTCTGGCACTGAAGCTTTCTTT,CASSARSSVSGTEAFF
-,16,-,TRBV2,TRBJ2-7,TGTGCCAGCAGTGAAGGTCAGGGCGCGATCTCCTACGAGCAGTACTTC,CASSEGQGAISYEQYF
TRBD1,17,few,TRBV11-2,TRBJ1-1,TGTGCCAGCAGCTATGGACGGGACAGCCACCGGATTACTGAAGCTTTCTTT,CASSYGRDSHRITEAFF
TRBD1,13,-,TRBV27,TRBJ1-2,TGTGCCAGCGGCCGGGACAGGGATAATGGCTACACCTTC,CASGRDRDNGYTF
-,15,-,TRBV5-1,TRBJ2-7,TGCGCCAGCAGCCCCGGAGGGACGGGTTCCTACGAGCAGTACTTC,CASSPGGTGSYEQYF
TRBD1,14,-,TRBV11-2,TRBJ1-2,TGTGCCAGCAGCTTAGGAGGGGGCGCCTATGGCTACACCTTC,CASSLGGGAYGYTF
-,16,-,TRBV10-3,TRBJ1-2,TGTGCCATCAGTCAAACATCACAGAGAGCTAACTATGGCTACACCTTC,CAISQTSQRANYGYTF
-,16,-,TRBV6-5,TRBJ2-3,TGTGCCAGCAGTTACTCGGTGCGGGGTCTCACAGATACGCAGTATTTT,CASSYSVRGLTDTQYF
-,16,-,TRBV19,TRBJ2-6,TGTGCCAGTAGTATTAGAAGAAACTCTGGGGCCAACGTCCTGACTTTC,CASSIRRNSGANVLTF
TRBD1,12,-,TRBV7-9,TRBJ1-1,TGTGCCAGCAGCTGGGACAGCCGTGAAGCTTTCTTT,CASSWDSREAFF
-,15,-,TRBV9,TRBJ2-6,TGTGCCAGCAGCGTACAGGGTTCTGGGGCCAACGTCCTGACTTTC,CASSVQGSGANVLTF
-,11,-,TRBV14,TRBJ2-7,TGTGCACAGGGAAAGGTCTACGAGCAGTACTTC,CAQGKVYEQYF
-,13,-,TRBV6-5,TRBJ1-1,TGTGCCAGCAGGCAAACCTCGCATAGAGAAGCTTTCTTT,CASRQTSHREAFF
-,14,-,TRBV6-1,TRBJ2-7,TGTGCCAGCAGTGAAGCGGCCAGGGGTTACGAGCAGTACTTC,CASSEAARGYEQYF
-,15,-,TRBV27,TRBJ1-1,TGTGCCAGCAGTACACGGCCGGGACAACCCCCGGGTACTTTCTTT,CASSTRPGQPPGTFF
-,11,once,TRBV28,TRBJ1-5,TGTGCCAGCAGTTTTAGTCAGCCCCAGCATTTT,CASSFSQPQHF
TRBD1,12,-,TRBV5-1,TRBJ1-2,TGCGCCAGCAGTTCCGGGACAGGGGCCTACACCTTC,CASSSGTGAYTF
TRBD2,14,-,TRBV27,TRBJ2-7,TGTGCCAGCACGCCCGGGGGGGCTTCGAACGAGCAGTACTTC,CASTPGGASNEQYF
-,15,-,TRBV6-1,TRBJ2-7,TGTGCCAGCAGTGATGGCGGGGATATTCTCGACGAGCAGTACTTC,CASSDGGDILDEQYF
-,13,-,TRBV29-1,TRBJ1-2,TGCAGCGTTGGGTCCGACTCCAACTATGGCTACACCTTC,CSVGSDSNYGYTF
TRBD1,16,-,TRBV14,TRBJ2-7,TGTGCCAGCAGCCAACCCGGGGCAGGGGGCTCCTACGAGCAGTACTTC,CASSQPGAGGSYEQYF
-,12,once,TRBV27,TRBJ2-7,TGTGCCAGCAGTCTCAGGGGACACGAGCAGTACTTC,CASSLRGHEQYF